This T cell receptor beta chain was captured in a study of early T cells in non-severe SARS-CoV-2 infection. Study-wide context: Chains from this unsorted whole-blood bulk RNA could not be paired.

With 3 bases removed from V and 7 bases from J, the gap between germline ends came to 15 bases. The CDR3 contains 14 residues. Separate cDNA molecules each had unique molecular identifiers attached to them. From the 5' RACE reads, TCRdb called clonotypes with MiXCR, one entry per CDR3 protein. The sample contains tens of thousands of distinct CDR3 sequences, approximately 12% of which appear only once. Sequences were obtained from whole blood. The TCR comes from an adult who was a healthcare worker with PCR-confirmed SARS-CoV-2 infection or an uninfected control (not recorded which). The chain employs TRBV12-3 or TRBV12-4 and TRBJ1-2; the D gene is possibly TRBD1 (6 bases). For the CDR3, the DNA is TGTGCCAGCAGTTTTGGCAGGGGCGAACCTGGCTACACCTTC. Amino acid sequence: CASSFGRGEPGYTF.